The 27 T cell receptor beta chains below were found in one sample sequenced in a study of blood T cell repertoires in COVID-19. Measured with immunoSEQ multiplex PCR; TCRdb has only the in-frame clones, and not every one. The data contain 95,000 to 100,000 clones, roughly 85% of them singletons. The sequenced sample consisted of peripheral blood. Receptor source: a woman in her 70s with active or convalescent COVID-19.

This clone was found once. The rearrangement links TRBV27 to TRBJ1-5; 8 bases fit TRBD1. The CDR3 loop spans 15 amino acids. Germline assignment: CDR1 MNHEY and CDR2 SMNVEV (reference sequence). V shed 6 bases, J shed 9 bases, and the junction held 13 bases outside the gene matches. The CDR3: CASRMDRAGVGPQHF. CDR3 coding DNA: TGTGCCAGCAGGATGGACAGGGCTGGGGTAGGGCCCCAGCATTTT.

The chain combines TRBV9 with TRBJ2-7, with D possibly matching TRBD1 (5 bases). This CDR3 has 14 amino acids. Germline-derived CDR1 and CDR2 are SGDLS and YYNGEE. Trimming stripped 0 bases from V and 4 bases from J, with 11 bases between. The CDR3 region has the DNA TGTGCCAGCAGCGTAGATCAGGGTGGGTACGAGCAGTACTTC. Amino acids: CASSVDQGGYEQYF.

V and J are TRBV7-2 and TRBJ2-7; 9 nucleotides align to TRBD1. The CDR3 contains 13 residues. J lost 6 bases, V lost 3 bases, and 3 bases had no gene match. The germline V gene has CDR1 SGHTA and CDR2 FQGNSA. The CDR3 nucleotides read TGTGCCAGCAGCTTGCGGGACAGGGTCGAGCAGTACTTC. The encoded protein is CASSLRDRVEQYF. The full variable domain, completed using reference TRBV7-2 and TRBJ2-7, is GAGVSQSPSNKVTEKGKDVELRCDPISGHTALYWYRQSLGQGLEFLIYFQGNSAPDKSGLPSDRFSAERTGGSVSTLTIQRTQQEDSAVYLCASSLRDRVEQYFGPGTRLTVT.

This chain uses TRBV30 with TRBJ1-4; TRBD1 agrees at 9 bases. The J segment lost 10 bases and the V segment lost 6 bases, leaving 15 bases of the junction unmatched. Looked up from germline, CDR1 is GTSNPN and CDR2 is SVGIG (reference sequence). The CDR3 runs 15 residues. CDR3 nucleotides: TGTGCCTGCAACGACCCGACAGGGGGAAAGAGAAAACTGTTTTTT. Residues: CACNDPTGGKRKLFF.

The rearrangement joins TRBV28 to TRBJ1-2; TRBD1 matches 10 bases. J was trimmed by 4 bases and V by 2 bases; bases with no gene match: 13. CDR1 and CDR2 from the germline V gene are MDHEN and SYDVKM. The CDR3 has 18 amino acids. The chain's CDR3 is CASSLVVGQGSFGYGYTF. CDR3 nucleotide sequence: TGTGCCAGCAGTTTAGTTGTGGGACAGGGGAGTTTTGGCTATGGCTACACCTTC.

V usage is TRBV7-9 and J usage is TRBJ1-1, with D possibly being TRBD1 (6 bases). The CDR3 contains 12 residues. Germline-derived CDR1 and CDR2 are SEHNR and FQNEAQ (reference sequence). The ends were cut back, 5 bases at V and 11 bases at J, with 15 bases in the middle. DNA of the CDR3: TGTGCCAGCAGCCATCCAGGGGCAAGGGCTTTCTTT. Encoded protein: CASSHPGARAFF. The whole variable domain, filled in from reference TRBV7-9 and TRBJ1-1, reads DTGVSQNPRHKITKRGQNVTFRCDPISEHNRLYWYRQTLGQGPEFLTYFQNEAQLEKSRLLSDRFSAERPKGSFSTLEIQRTEQGDSAMYLCASSHPGARAFFGQGTRLTVV.

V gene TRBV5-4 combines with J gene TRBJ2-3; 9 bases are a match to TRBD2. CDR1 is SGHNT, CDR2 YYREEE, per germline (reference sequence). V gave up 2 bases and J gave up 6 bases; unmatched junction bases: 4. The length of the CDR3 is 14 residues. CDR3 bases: TGTGCCAGCAGCTTAGCGGGGGGTGGGGATACGCAGTATTTT. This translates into CASSLAGGGDTQYF.

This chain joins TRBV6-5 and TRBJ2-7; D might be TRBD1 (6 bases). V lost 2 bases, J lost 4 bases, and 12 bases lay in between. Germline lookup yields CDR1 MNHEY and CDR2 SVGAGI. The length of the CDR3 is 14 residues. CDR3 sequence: CASSYAKGQYEQYF. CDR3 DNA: TGTGCCAGCAGTTACGCCAAAGGACAGTACGAGCAGTACTTC.

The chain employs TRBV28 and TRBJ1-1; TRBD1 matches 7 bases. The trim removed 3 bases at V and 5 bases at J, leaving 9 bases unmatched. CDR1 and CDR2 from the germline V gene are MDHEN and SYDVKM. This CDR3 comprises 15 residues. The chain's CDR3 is CASSFRRGGGTEAFF. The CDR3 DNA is TGTGCCAGCAGTTTCCGTAGAGGGGGCGGGACTGAAGCTTTCTTT. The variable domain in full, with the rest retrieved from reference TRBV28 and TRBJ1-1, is DVKVTQSSRYLVKRTGEKVFLECVQDMDHENMFWYRQDPGLGLRLIYFSYDVKMKEKGDIPEGYSVSREKKERFSLILESASTNQTSMYLCASSFRRGGGTEAFFGQGTRLTVV.

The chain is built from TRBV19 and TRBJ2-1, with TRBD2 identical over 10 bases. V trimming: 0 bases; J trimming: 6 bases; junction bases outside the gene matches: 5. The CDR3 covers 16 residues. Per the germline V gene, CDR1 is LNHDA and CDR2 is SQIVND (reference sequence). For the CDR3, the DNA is TGTGCCAGTAGTATAGAGTTAGCTAGCGGGAGCAATGAGCAGTTCTTC. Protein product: CASSIELASGSNEQFF.

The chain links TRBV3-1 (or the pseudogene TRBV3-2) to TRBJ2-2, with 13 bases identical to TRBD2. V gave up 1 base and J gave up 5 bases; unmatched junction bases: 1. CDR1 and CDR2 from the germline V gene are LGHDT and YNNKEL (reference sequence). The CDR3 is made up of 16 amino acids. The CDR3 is CASSQGTSGRTGELFF. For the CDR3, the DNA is TGTGCCAGCAGCCAAGGGACTAGCGGGAGAACCGGGGAGCTGTTTTTT.

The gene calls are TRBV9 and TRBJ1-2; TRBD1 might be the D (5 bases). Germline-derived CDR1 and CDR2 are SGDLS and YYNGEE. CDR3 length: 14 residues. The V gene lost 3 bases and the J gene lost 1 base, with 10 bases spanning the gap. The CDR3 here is CASSAHGGNYGYTF. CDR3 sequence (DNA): TGTGCCAGCAGCGCCCACGGGGGTAACTATGGCTACACCTTC. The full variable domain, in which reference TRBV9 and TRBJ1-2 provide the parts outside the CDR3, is DSGVTQTPKHLITATGQRVTLRCSPRSGDLSVYWYQQSLDQGLQFLIQYYNGEERAKGNILERFSAQQFPDLHSELNLSSLELGDSALYFCASSAHGGNYGYTFGSGTRLTVV.

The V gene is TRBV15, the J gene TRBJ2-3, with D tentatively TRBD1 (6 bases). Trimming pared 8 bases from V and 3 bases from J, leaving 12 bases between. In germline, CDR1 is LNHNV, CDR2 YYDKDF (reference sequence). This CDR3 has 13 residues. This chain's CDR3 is CATEGQGTDTQYF. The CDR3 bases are TGTGCCACCGAGGGCCAGGGGACAGATACGCAGTATTTT.

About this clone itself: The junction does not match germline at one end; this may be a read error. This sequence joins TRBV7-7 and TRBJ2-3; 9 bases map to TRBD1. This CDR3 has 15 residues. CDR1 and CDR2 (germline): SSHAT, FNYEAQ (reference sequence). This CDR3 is CASSLRTGGTDTQYF. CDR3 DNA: TGTGCTAGCAGCTTAAGGACAGGGGGCACAGATACGCAGTATTTT. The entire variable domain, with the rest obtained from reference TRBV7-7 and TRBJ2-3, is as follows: GAGVSQSPRYKVTKRGQDVTLRCDPISSHATLYWYQQALGQGPEFLTYFNYEAQPDKSGLPSDRFSAERPEGSISTLTIQRTEQRDSAMYRCASSLRTGGTDTQYFGPGTRLTVL.

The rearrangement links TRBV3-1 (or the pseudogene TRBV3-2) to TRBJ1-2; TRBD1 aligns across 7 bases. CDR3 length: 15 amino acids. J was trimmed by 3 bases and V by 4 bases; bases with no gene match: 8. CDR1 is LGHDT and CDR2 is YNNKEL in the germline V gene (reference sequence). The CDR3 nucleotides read TGTGCCAGCAGCCCACGCCCCAGGGGGGACTATGGCTACACCTTC. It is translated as CASSPRPRGDYGYTF.

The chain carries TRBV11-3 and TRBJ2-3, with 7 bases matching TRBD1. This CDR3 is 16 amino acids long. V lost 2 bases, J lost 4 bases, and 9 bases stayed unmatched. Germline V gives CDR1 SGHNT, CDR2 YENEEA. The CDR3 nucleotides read TGTGCCAGCAGCTTAAGGCGGAGAGGGGGCCCAGATACGCAGTATTTT. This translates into CASSLRRRGGPDTQYF.

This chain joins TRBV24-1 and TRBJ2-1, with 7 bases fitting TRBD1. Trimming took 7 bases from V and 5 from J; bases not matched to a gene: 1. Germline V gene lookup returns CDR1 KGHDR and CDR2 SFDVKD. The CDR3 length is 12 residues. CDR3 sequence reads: CATSDRDNEQFF. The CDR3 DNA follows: TGTGCCACCAGCGACAGGGACAATGAGCAGTTCTTC.

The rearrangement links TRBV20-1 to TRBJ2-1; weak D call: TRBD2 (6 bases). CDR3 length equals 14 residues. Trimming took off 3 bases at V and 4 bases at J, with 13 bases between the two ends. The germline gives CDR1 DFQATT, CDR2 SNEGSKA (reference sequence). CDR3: CSASFGTLYNEQFF. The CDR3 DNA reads TGCAGTGCTAGTTTCGGGACTTTGTACAATGAGCAGTTCTTC.

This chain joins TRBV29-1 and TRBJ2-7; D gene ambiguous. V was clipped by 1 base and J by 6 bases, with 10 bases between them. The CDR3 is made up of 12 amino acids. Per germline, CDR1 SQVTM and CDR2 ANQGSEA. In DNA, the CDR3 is TGCAGCGTTGAAGGGGTGAGGCGCGAGCAGTACTTC. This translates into CSVEGVRREQYF.

In DNA, the CDR3 is TGTGCCAGCAGCCTTGGACAGGGACTCGACTATGGCTACACCTTC. Its translation is CASSLGQGLDYGYTF. J is TRBJ1-2 and V is TRBV5-5, with 8 bases fitting TRBD1. Germline lookup yields CDR1 SGHKS and CDR2 YYEKEE (reference sequence). The CDR3 spans 15 residues. The J segment lost 3 bases and the V segment lost 4 bases, leaving 8 bases of the junction unmatched.

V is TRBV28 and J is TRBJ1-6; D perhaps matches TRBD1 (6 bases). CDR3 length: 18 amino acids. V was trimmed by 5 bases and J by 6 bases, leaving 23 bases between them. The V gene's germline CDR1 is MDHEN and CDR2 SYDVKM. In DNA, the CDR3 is TGTGCCAGCAGTCCAGCAAACCAGGGGTTTGGGGGTAATTCACCCCTCCACTTT. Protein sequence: CASSPANQGFGGNSPLHF.

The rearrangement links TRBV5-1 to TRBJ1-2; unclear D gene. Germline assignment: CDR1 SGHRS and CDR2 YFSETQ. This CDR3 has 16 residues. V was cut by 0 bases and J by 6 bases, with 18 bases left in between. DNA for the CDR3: TGCGCCAGCAGCTTGGAGGCTGGAGGCCTGCGGGATGGCTACACCTTC. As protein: CASSLEAGGLRDGYTF.

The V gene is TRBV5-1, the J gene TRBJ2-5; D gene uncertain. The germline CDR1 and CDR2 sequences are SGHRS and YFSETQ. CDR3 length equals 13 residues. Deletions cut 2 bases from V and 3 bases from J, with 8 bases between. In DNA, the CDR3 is TGCGCCAGCAGCTTTGCCCCGGAAGAGACCCAGTACTTC. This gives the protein CASSFAPEETQYF. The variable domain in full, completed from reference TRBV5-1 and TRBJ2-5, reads KAGVTQTPRYLIKTRGQQVTLSCSPISGHRSVSWYQQTPGQGLQFLFEYFSETQRNKGNFPGRFSGRQFSNSRSEMNVSTLELGDSALYLCASSFAPEETQYFGPGTRLLVL.

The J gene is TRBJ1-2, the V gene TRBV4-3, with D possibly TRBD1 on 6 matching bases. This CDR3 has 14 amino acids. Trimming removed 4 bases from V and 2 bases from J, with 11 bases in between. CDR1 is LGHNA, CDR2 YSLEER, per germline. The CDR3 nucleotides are TGCGCCAGCAGCCGGACAGTCGGAAACTATGGCTACACCTTC. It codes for CASSRTVGNYGYTF.

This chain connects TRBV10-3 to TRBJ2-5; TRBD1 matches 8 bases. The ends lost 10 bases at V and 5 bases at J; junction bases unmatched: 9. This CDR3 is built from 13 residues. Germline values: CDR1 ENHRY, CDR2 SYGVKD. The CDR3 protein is CATWTGPGETQYF. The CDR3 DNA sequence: TGTGCCACCTGGACAGGGCCAGGGGAGACCCAGTACTTC.

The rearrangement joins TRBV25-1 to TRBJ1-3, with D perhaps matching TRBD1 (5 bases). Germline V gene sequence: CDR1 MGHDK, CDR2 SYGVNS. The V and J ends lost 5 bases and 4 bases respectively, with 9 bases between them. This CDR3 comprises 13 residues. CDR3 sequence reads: CASSPPGGNTIYF. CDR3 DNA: TGTGCCAGCAGTCCGCCAGGGGGAAACACCATATATTTT.

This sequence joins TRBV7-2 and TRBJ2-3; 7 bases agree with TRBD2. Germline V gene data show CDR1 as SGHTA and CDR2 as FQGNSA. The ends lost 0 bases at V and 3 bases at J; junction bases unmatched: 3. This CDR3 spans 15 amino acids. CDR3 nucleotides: TGTGCCAGCAGCTTAGCGAACGGGAGGACAGATACGCAGTATTTT. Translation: CASSLANGRTDTQYF. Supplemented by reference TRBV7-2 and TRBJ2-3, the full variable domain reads GAGVSQSPSNKVTEKGKDVELRCDPISGHTALYWYRQSLGQGLEFLIYFQGNSAPDKSGLPSDRFSAERTGGSVSTLTIQRTQQEDSAVYLCASSLANGRTDTQYFGPGTRLTVL.